This is a list of T cell receptor beta chains from one sample in a study of shared clonotypes between healthy human individuals. Clones were read by immunoSEQ multiplex PCR, and TCRdb kept only the in-frame ones, dropping some. Among 2,500,000 or so clones listed, 93% were seen once. Specimen: naive CD4+ T cells from PBMCs. The receptors come from a man younger than 30 in good health. Some clones in this sample may be carry-over from other donors' samples. Both conserved end residues are part of each CDR3. A D gene is named only where the DNA matches it firmly. The size entry is marked missing in some rows and otherwise reads once, few, many or a size class.

d_gene	v_gene	j_gene	abundance	CDR3nt	CDR3aa
.	TRBV30	TRBJ1-4	.	TGTACCTTCCGGATGTTTGAAAAACTGTTTTTT	CTFRMFEKLFF
TRBD2	TRBV5-4	TRBJ2-2	once	TGTGCCAGCAGTGCGGGGGGAGTAGGAACCGGGGAGCTGTTTTTT	CASSAGGVGTGELFF
TRBD1	TRBV18	TRBJ2-7	.	TGTGCCAGCTCACGACAGGGGTCCTACGAGCAGTACTTC	CASSRQGSYEQYF
.	TRBV25-1	TRBJ1-2	once	TGTGCCAGCAGTGACAGTTGGGACTATGGCTACACCTTC	CASSDSWDYGYTF
TRBD2	TRBV18	TRBJ2-7	.	TGTGCCAGCTTCCCGGGACAGATCGGACTAGCGGGAGGTCCTGTCTCCTACGAGCAGTACTTC	CASFPGQIGLAGGPVSYEQYF
.	TRBV7-3	TRBJ2-2	few	TGTGCCAGCAGCTTAGCGCCCGGGGAGCTGTTTTTT	CASSLAPGELFF
TRBD1	TRBV2	TRBJ2-7	.	TGTGCCAGCAGAACACAGGGGAACTCCTACGAGCAGTACTTC	CASRTQGNSYEQYF
TRBD1	TRBV9	TRBJ2-5	.	TGTGCCAGCAGCGTAGGGGGACAGGGAGGTTTACAAGAGACCCAGTACTTC	CASSVGGQGGLQETQYF
TRBD2	TRBV6-5	TRBJ2-7	once	TGTGCCAGTGCTTCAGCGGGAGGCTACGAGCAGTACTTC	CASASAGGYEQYF
.	TRBV5-1	TRBJ2-3	.	TGCGCCAGCAGCTTGGGTCCCCCAGCAACAGATACGCAGTATTTT	CASSLGPPATDTQYF
.	TRBV5-1	TRBJ1-1	.	TGCGCCAGCAGCCGCAGTCCGGGAGGGGAGACTGAAGCTTTCTTT	CASSRSPGGETEAFF
.	TRBV20-1	TRBJ2-1	.	TGCAGTGCTATGGCTAATGAGCAGTTCTTC	CSAMANEQFF
.	TRBV7-9	TRBJ1-4	.	TGTGCCAGCAGCTTGGAAGGCGCACCCCGGGGGGCGAAGGAAAAACTGTTTTTT	CASSLEGAPRGAKEKLFF
TRBD1	TRBV27	TRBJ1-5	.	TGTGCCAGCAGCCAGACAGGGGGCAATCAGCCCCAGCATTTT	CASSQTGGNQPQHF
.	TRBV28	TRBJ1-4	.	TGTGCCAGCAGTTTAGCCAGGGGCGGCGAAAAACTGTTTTTT	CASSLARGGEKLFF
.	TRBV5-5	TRBJ1-1	.	TGTGCCAGCAGCCAAAGACAGCCCAACACTGAAGCTTTCTTT	CASSQRQPNTEAFF
TRBD2	TRBV5-1	TRBJ2-1	.	TGCGCCAGCAGCCAAGGACTAGCGGCTCCGTCGGGTGAGCAGTTCTTC	CASSQGLAAPSGEQFF
.	TRBV7-2	TRBJ1-2	few	TGTGCCAGCAGCTTAGTGGGGAGTGGACCTAACTATGGCTACACCTTC	CASSLVGSGPNYGYTF
.	TRBV5-1	TRBJ2-3	.	TGCGCCAGCAGGCGGGACTTCCAGGAGGGTACAGATACGCAGTATTTT	CASRRDFQEGTDTQYF
.	TRBV9	TRBJ2-3	.	TGTGCCAGCAGCCTTAGTGTGGTTTCCACAGATACGCAGTATTTT	CASSLSVVSTDTQYF
.	TRBV28	TRBJ1-3	.	TGTGCCAGCAGTCGACTCTCTGGAAACACCATATATTTT	CASSRLSGNTIYF
.	TRBV30	TRBJ2-7	.	TGTGCCTGGAGTAGCTCTGAACGGAACGAGCAGTACTTC	CAWSSSERNEQYF
TRBD1	TRBV11-2	TRBJ2-3	.	TGTGCCAGCAGCTTAGAGGGACAGTACAATACAGATACGCAGTATTTT	CASSLEGQYNTDTQYF
.	TRBV7-2	TRBJ1-5	few	TGTGCCAGCAGCGACACCACTAAAACGGCCCAGCATTTT	CASSDTTKTAQHF
.	TRBV15	TRBJ1-3	.	TGTGCCACCTCAGGGTCTGGAAACACCATATATTTT	CATSGSGNTIYF
.	TRBV19	TRBJ1-3	.	TGTGCCAGTAGTATCACAGGACTCTCTGGAAACACCATATATTTT	CASSITGLSGNTIYF
TRBD1	TRBV4-1	TRBJ2-7	.	TGCGCCAGCAGCCCCGGACAGGGTTGGTACGAGCAGTACTTC	CASSPGQGWYEQYF
.	TRBV7-9	TRBJ1-1	.	TGTGCCAGCAGCTTGGTTAATCGGGGCGACACTGAAGCTTTCTTT	CASSLVNRGDTEAFF
TRBD2	TRBV7-3	TRBJ2-2	.	TGTGCCAGCAGCCCAATAGCGGGAGCGGCCACCGGGGAGCTGTTTTTT	CASSPIAGAATGELFF
.	TRBV29-1	TRBJ1-1	.	TGCAGCGTTGACCGCACAAACACTGAAGCTTTCTTT	CSVDRTNTEAFF
.	TRBV28	TRBJ1-1	.	TGTGCCAGCGCCGACCTCAGGGAGGCGGCTTTCTTT	CASADLREAAFF
.	TRBV15	TRBJ1-5	.	TGTGCCACCAGCAGACACCCGGGAAACAATCAGCCCCAGCATTTT	CATSRHPGNNQPQHF
.	TRBV28	TRBJ1-2	.	TGTGCCAGCAGACCCGGGACACTGATAGATTATGGCTACACCTTC	CASRPGTLIDYGYTF
TRBD1	TRBV18	TRBJ1-1	.	TGTGCCAGCTCACCCACCGGGACAGGGTGGACTGAAGCTTTCTTT	CASSPTGTGWTEAFF
.	TRBV7-3	TRBJ2-2	.	TGTGCCAGCAGCGAACGAGGCCGGGGTAGTACCACCGGGGAGCTGTTTTTT	CASSERGRGSTTGELFF
.	TRBV6-5	TRBJ2-2	.	TGTGCCAGCAGTTACGACAACCTGAACACCGGGGAGCTGTTTTTT	CASSYDNLNTGELFF